The present entry profiles one T cell receptor beta chain with its context. The sample belongs to a study of blood T cells in healthy people across ages. The V segment lost 4 bases and the J segment 4 bases; nucleotides outside the gene matches: 10. Germline CDR1 reads MDHEN; CDR2 reads SYDVKM. This CDR3 contains 15 residues. Using a J-beta primer mix together with a sample-barcoded 5' primer, a second PCR was run for roughly 7 to 11 cycles. TCRdb re-called the 5' RACE reads through MiXCR, storing one row per CDR3 protein. The sample gives around 990,000 distinct CDR3 sequences, approximately 26% of which show up once; around 0.75% is in the top ten. This sample also belongs to another study, concerning T cells of mothers and their children. That report adds: Nine systemically healthy Caucasian donors: three mothers, six children. cDNA was made from all extracted RNA, around 1.6 ug per 15 ul. Slightly higher overlap, not significant, was seen in related mother-child pairs than in unrelated pairs. T cell clones that were persistent and microchimeric went undetected.

This TCR was sampled from a girl aged 2-10 years in good health. V is TRBV28 and J is TRBJ2-7; 7 nucleotides agree with TRBD2. Sequenced sample: blood. The CDR3 is CASSSDGRKGYEQYF. CDR3 DNA: TGTGCCAGCAGTTCTGACGGGAGGAAAGGATACGAGCAGTACTTC.